This T cell receptor (beta chain) was obtained from a study of cytomegalovirus exposure and HLA in healthy donors. Findings and caveats of the study: In an earlier analysis, about 87% or about 30%: the productive usage of most TCR beta V segments. Common viral pathogens (according to a later analysis) appeared linked to several of the most significant clusters.

Worth noting for this clone: Antigen unknown.

The study ran its PCR with 60 Vbeta and 13 Jbeta primers. TCRdb's copy holds only in-frame clones and misses some; the assay was immunoSEQ multiplex PCR. This table holds about 200,000 clones, 65% to 85% found once. Source material: PBMCs. The receptor was isolated from a man in his forties or fifties in good health and CMV-seronegative.

The CDR3 nucleotides read TGTGCCAGCAGTCCACCAGCCGGGACAGGGCTCTACGAGCAGTACTTC. It is translated as CASSPPAGTGLYEQYF. The rearrangement joins TRBV28 to TRBJ2-7; 9 bases are shared with TRBD1. Germline V gene data show CDR1 as MDHEN and CDR2 as SYDVKM. CDR3 size: 16 residues. J gave up 3 bases and V 5 bases, and 11 bases lay outside the gene matches.